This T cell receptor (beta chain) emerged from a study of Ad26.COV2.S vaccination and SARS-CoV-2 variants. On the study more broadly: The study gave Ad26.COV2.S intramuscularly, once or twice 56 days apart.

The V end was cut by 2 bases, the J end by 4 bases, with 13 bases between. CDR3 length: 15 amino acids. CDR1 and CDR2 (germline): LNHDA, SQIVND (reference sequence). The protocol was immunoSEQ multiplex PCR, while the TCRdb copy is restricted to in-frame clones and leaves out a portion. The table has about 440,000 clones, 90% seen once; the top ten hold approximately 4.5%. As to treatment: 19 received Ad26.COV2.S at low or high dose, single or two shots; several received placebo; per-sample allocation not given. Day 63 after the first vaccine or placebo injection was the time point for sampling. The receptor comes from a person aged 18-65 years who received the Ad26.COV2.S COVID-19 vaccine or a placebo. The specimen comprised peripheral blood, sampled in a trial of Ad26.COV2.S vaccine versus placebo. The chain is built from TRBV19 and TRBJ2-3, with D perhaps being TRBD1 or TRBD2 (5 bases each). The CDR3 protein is CASSIRDAAADTQYF. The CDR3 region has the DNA TGTGCCAGTAGTATACGGGACGCCGCTGCAGATACGCAGTATTTT.